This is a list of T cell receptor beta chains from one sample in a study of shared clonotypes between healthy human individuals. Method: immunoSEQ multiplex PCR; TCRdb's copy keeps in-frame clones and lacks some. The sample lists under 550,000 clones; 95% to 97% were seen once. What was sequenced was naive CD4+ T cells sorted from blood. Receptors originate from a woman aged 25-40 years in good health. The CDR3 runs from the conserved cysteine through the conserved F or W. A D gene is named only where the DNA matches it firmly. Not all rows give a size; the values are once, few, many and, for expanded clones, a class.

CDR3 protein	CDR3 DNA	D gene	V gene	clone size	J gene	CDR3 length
CASSQDWDSETQYF	TGTGCCAGCAGCCAAGATTGGGACTCGGAGACCCAGTACTTC	.	TRBV4-2	.	TRBJ2-5	14
CASSESGRGNTEAFF	TGTGCCAGCAGTGAATCCGGACGGGGGAACACTGAAGCTTTCTTT	.	TRBV6-1	.	TRBJ1-1	15
CASSYGGGRGSYEQYF	TGTGCCAGCAGTTATGGAGGCGGGAGAGGGTCCTACGAGCAGTACTTC	TRBD2	TRBV27	.	TRBJ2-7	16
CASNQSPSRNEQFF	TGCGCCAGCAACCAAAGCCCTAGTAGGAATGAGCAGTTCTTC	.	TRBV5-1	.	TRBJ2-1	14
CASSLSSEHNEQFF	TGTGCCAGCAGCTTAAGCAGCGAGCACAATGAGCAGTTCTTC	.	TRBV11-2	.	TRBJ2-1	14
CATRMGDTGELFF	TGTGCCACCCGTATGGGAGACACCGGGGAGCTGTTTTTT	.	TRBV2	.	TRBJ2-2	13
CASSVDSLADNYEQYF	TGTGCCAGCAGCGTAGATAGTCTAGCGGACAACTACGAGCAGTACTTC	TRBD2	TRBV9	.	TRBJ2-7	16
CASSGSGRRTGTYEQYF	TGTGCCAGCAGCGGTTCCGGACGCCGGACGGGGACCTACGAGCAGTACTTC	.	TRBV2	.	TRBJ2-7	17
CASSPSVFGSGNTIYF	TGTGCCAGCAGCCCTAGTGTTTTCGGCTCTGGAAACACCATATATTTT	.	TRBV7-2	.	TRBJ1-3	16
CASSQETSGNTGELFF	TGTGCCAGCAGCCAAGAGACTAGCGGTAACACCGGGGAGCTGTTTTTT	TRBD2	TRBV4-2	.	TRBJ2-2	16
CASSFEPPNEQYF	TGTGCCAGCAGCTTCGAACCCCCCAACGAGCAGTACTTC	.	TRBV5-6	.	TRBJ2-7	13
CASSLAQMNTEAFF	TGTGCCAGCAGCTTAGCGCAGATGAACACTGAAGCTTTCTTT	.	TRBV7-9	.	TRBJ1-1	14
CSEDRPSDTQYF	TGCAGCGAAGACAGACCATCCGATACGCAGTATTTT	.	TRBV29-1	.	TRBJ2-3	12
CASRSGMGDEQFF	TGTGCCAGCAGAAGCGGGATGGGCGATGAGCAGTTCTTC	TRBD2	TRBV27	.	TRBJ2-1	13
CASSEPGKHNEQYF	TGCGCCAGCAGTGAGCCGGGGAAGCATAACGAGCAGTACTTC	.	TRBV10-2	.	TRBJ2-7	14
CASSRQSQAFGYGYTF	TGTGCCAGCAGCCGTCAATCACAGGCTTTTGGCTATGGCTACACCTTC	.	TRBV14	.	TRBJ1-2	16
CASSSRAGTGSDTQYF	TGTGCCAGCAGTTCAAGAGCGGGAACGGGTTCAGATACGCAGTATTTT	TRBD2	TRBV27	.	TRBJ2-3	16
CASSHHTSGRAAYEQYF	TGTGCCAGCAGCCACCATACTAGCGGGAGGGCCGCCTACGAGCAGTACTTC	TRBD2	TRBV4-2	.	TRBJ2-7	17
CSASWDTQYF	TGCAGTGCTAGTTGGGATACGCAGTATTTT	.	TRBV20-1	.	TRBJ2-3	10
CASSPPGAGKGYEQYF	TGTGCCAGCAGTCCCCCAGGGGCGGGGAAGGGCTACGAGCAGTACTTC	.	TRBV28	.	TRBJ2-7	16
CASSLGGGWGGYTF	TGTGCCAGCAGCCTCGGAGGAGGGTGGGGTGGCTACACCTTC	.	TRBV11-2	.	TRBJ1-2	14
CASSLGLTGQPQHF	TGTGCCAGCAGTTTAGGACTTACAGGTCAGCCCCAGCATTTT	.	TRBV6-6	.	TRBJ1-5	14
CATGRVGADTQYF	TGTGCCACTGGGCGGGTTGGGGCAGATACGCAGTATTTT	.	TRBV10-3	.	TRBJ2-3	13
CASSPQGTSSTDTQYF	TGTGCCAGTAGCCCCCAGGGGACATCTAGCACAGATACGCAGTATTTT	.	TRBV19	.	TRBJ2-3	16
CASTQFSNTEAFF	TGTGCCAGCACCCAGTTTTCGAACACTGAAGCTTTCTTT	.	TRBV6-5	.	TRBJ1-1	13
CASSSPFDSSSYEQYF	TGTGCCAGCAGCTCCCCGTTTGACAGCAGCTCCTACGAGCAGTACTTC	.	TRBV7-9	.	TRBJ2-7	16
CASSQGLAGVFRYEQYF	TGTGCCAGCAGCCAAGGACTAGCGGGAGTGTTCAGGTACGAGCAGTACTTC	TRBD2	TRBV5-8	.	TRBJ2-7	17
CASSTHRGRKGGGYEQYF	TGTGCCAGCAGTACTCACAGGGGGCGCAAAGGTGGGGGCTACGAGCAGTACTTC	TRBD1	TRBV27	once	TRBJ2-7	18
CASSPNEANPSGNTIYF	TGTGCCAGTAGTCCAAATGAAGCAAACCCCTCTGGAAACACCATATATTTT	.	TRBV19	.	TRBJ1-3	17
CAIQGSGNTIYF	TGTGCCATCCAGGGGTCTGGAAACACCATATATTTT	.	TRBV10-3	.	TRBJ1-3	12
CASNNLRGGPQHF	TGTGCCAGCAACAACCTTCGGGGGGGTCCCCAGCATTTT	.	TRBV6-1	.	TRBJ1-5	13
CASTRSFNYGYTF	TGTGCCAGCACCAGGTCCTTTAACTATGGCTACACCTTC	.	TRBV2	once	TRBJ1-2	13
CASSVQGLRDYEQYF	TGTGCCAGCAGTGTCCAGGGCCTCAGGGACTACGAGCAGTACTTC	.	TRBV2	.	TRBJ2-7	15
CASSWGTNQGLTYEQYF	TGTGCCAGCAGCTGGGGGACTAACCAGGGACTTACTTACGAGCAGTACTTC	TRBD2	TRBV5-4	.	TRBJ2-7	17
CASSLTGTKEYF	TGTGCCAGCAGTTTAACCGGGACAAAGGAGTACTTC	.	TRBV27	.	TRBJ2-7	12
CASTGGTVSYEQYF	TGTGCCAGCACGGGCGGGACCGTTTCCTACGAGCAGTACTTC	.	TRBV28	.	TRBJ2-7	14